One sample yielded the 9 T cell receptor beta chains listed below, sequenced in a study of blood T cell repertoires in COVID-19. Assay: immunoSEQ multiplex PCR; the TCRdb copy retains only in-frame clones and omits some. The sample has 250,000 or so clones; about nine tenths are singletons. Material for sequencing was peripheral blood. These receptors were collected from a woman aged 25 to 39 with active or convalescent COVID-19.

The gene calls are TRBV28 and TRBJ1-2; D not certain. With 6 bases removed from V and 0 bases from J, the gap between germline ends came to 11 bases. CDR3 length: 14 residues. The germline gives CDR1 MDHEN, CDR2 SYDVKM. The chain's CDR3 is CASRPGFPNYGYTF. The CDR3 bases are TGTGCCAGCAGGCCGGGGTTCCCTAACTATGGCTACACCTTC.

This clone was counted a single time. The V gene is TRBV25-1, the J gene TRBJ2-5; possible D gene TRBD2, 7 bases. In germline, CDR1 is MGHDK, CDR2 SYGVNS. CDR3 size: 15 residues. V was pared by 3 bases and J by 5 bases, with 16 bases between. Written as DNA, the CDR3 is TGTGCCAGCAGTGATCGAGGGGGGGCCTGGGAGACCCAGTACTTC. Translated, it gives CASSDRGGAWETQYF. Based on the CDR3 plus reference TRBV25-1 and TRBJ2-5, the full variable domain is EADIYQTPRYLVIGTGKKITLECSQTMGHDKMYWYQQDPGMELHLIHYSYGVNSTEKGDLSSESTVSRIRTEHFPLTLESARPSHTSQYLCASSDRGGAWETQYFGPGTRLLVL.

The CDR3 DNA is TGTGCCAGCAGCCGCGGACAGTCCGAATGCGTTTACTATGGCTACACCTTC. This sequence encodes CASSRGQSECVYYGYTF. This chain joins TRBV11-2 and TRBJ1-2; tentative D call: TRBD1 (6 bases). The germline V and J ends were trimmed by 5 bases and 3 bases, with 22 bases remaining between them. Germline V gives CDR1 SGHAT, CDR2 FQNNGV. The CDR3 is 17 amino acids.

V and J are TRBV12-5 and TRBJ1-2, with unresolved D. This CDR3 spans 12 amino acids. Per germline, CDR1 LGHNT and CDR2 FRNRAP. V shed 2 bases and J shed 5 bases, with 6 bases lying between them. In DNA, the CDR3 is TGTGCTAGTGGTTTGTCCCCGTATGGCTACACCTTC. Its translation is CASGLSPYGYTF.

CDR3 sequence: CASSPRQGSTDTQYF. CDR3 nucleotide sequence: TGTGCCAGCAGCCCCCGACAGGGTAGCACAGATACGCAGTATTTT. The rearrangement uses TRBV7-2 and TRBJ2-3; 7 nucleotides agree with TRBD1. J gave up 0 bases and V 5 bases, and 5 bases lay outside the gene matches. Germline V gives CDR1 SGHTA, CDR2 FQGNSA. This CDR3 spans 15 amino acids.

J is TRBJ2-7 and V is TRBV18, with D possibly matching TRBD2 (5 bases). The CDR3 is 15 amino acids. Between the trimmed V and J ends, which lost 3 bases and 2 bases, there was a span of 14 bases. Germline CDR1 KGHSH, CDR2 LQKENI. CDR3 sequence: CASSPRTERTYEQYF. CDR3 nucleotide sequence: TGTGCCAGCTCACCGCGGACGGAGCGGACCTACGAGCAGTACTTC.

This clone was counted between two and nine times. V gene TRBV4-3 combines with J gene TRBJ1-1, with D hard to call. CDR1 is LGHNA, CDR2 YSLEER, per germline. Trimming stripped 0 bases from V and 4 bases from J, with 12 bases between. This CDR3 is built from 15 residues. As DNA, the CDR3 is TGCGCCAGCAGCCAAGAAGTCGCGAGGCGCACTGAAGCTTTCTTT. Amino acids: CASSQEVARRTEAFF.

The chain carries TRBV29-1 and TRBJ1-1, with 9 bases that match TRBD1. With V trimmed by 7 bases and J by 2 bases, 5 bases remained unmatched. The germline V gene has CDR1 SQVTM and CDR2 ANQGSEA. The CDR3 has 13 residues. As DNA, the CDR3 is TGCAGCGCCGGACAGGGGCTTAACACTGAAGCTTTCTTT. Encoded protein: CSAGQGLNTEAFF.

This clone was detected ten times or more. J is TRBJ1-1 and V is TRBV6-2 or TRBV6-3; D is possibly TRBD1 (6 bases). V was shortened by 0 bases and J by 7 bases, with 9 bases between the two germline ends. The CDR3 extends over 13 amino acids. Looked up from germline, CDR1 is MNHEY and CDR2 is SVGEGT. The CDR3 DNA reads TGTGCCAGCAGTTACTCGTTAGGGGGTGAAGCTTTCTTT. It yields the protein CASSYSLGGEAFF.